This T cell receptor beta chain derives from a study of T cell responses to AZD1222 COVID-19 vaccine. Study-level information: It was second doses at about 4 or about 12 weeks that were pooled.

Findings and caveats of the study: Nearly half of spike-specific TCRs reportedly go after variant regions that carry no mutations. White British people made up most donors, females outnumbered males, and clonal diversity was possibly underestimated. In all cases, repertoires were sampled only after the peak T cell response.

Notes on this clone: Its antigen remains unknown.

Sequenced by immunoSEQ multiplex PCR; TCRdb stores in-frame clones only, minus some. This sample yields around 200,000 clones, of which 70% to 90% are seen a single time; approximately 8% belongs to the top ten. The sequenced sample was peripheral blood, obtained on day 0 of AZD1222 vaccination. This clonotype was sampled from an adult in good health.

The CDR3 spells CASGPASYEQYF. In DNA, the CDR3 is TGTGCTAGTGGTCCAGCTTCCTACGAGCAGTACTTC. V and J are TRBV12-5 and TRBJ2-7; D gene ambiguous. Germline CDR1 LGHNT, CDR2 FRNRAP. The CDR3 spans 12 residues. V was pared by 5 bases and J by 1 base, with 6 bases between.